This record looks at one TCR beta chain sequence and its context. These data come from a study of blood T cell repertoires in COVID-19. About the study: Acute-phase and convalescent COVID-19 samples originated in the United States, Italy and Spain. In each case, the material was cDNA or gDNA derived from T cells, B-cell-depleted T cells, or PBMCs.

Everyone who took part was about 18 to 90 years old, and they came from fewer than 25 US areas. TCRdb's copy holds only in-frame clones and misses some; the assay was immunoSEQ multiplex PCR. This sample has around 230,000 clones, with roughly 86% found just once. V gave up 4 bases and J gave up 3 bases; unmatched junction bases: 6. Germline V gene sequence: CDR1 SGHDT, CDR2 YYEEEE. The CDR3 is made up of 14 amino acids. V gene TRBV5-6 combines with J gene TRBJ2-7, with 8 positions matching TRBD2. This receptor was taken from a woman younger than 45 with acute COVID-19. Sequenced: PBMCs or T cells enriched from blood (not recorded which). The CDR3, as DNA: TGTGCCAGCAGCGTAGGGACTAGTTACTACGAGCAGTACTTC. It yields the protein CASSVGTSYYEQYF.